The 7 T cell receptor beta chains below all came from one sample that was sequenced in a study of early T cells in non-severe SARS-CoV-2 infection (dated by TCRdb to the early 2020s). The library was obtained by 5' RACE. Instrument used: NextSeq 500. TCRdb trimmed public reads at Q25 via fastp, called clones via MiXCR and kept in-frame beta chains. Entries that share a CDR3 protein sequence are merged under the most common genes and DNA. This sample has 55,000 to 70,000 distinct CDR3 sequences in its table, and more than 4% of those were observed once. Jointly, the top ten make up around 5.2% of the sample. Source material: whole blood. These TCRs come from an adult who was a healthcare worker with PCR-confirmed SARS-CoV-2 infection or an uninfected control (not recorded which).

This clonotype was counted many times. The chain employs TRBV20-1 and TRBJ2-1, with 14 bases that match TRBD2. V gave up 6 bases and J gave up 3 bases; unmatched junction bases: 13. Germline loops: CDR1 DFQATT, CDR2 SNEGSKA (reference sequence). The CDR3 contains 18 residues. Here the CDR3 DNA reads TGCAGTGCGAGGCCCGGGACTAGCGGGAGCAGACGCTACAATGAGCAGTTCTTC. It is translated as CSARPGTSGSRRYNEQFF.

The sample holds many counts of this clonotype. Written as DNA, the CDR3 is TGTGCCATCAGTGAGGGACAGGGGATCCCTTCAAGTGAAGCTTTCTTT. This encodes CAISEGQGIPSSEAFF. The chain links TRBV10-3 to TRBJ1-1, with 9 bases fitting TRBD1. The trim removed 2 bases at V and 7 bases at J, leaving 11 bases unmatched. The CDR3 runs 16 residues. The germline V gene encodes CDR1 ENHRY and CDR2 SYGVKD.

Ten or more counts support this clonotype. The V call is TRBV3-1, the J call TRBJ2-3, with D hard to call. Trimming stripped 6 bases from V and 0 bases from J, with 22 bases between. The CDR3 covers 18 residues. Germline V gene sequence: CDR1 LGHDT, CDR2 YNNKEL (reference sequence). In DNA form, the CDR3 reads TGTGCCAGCAGTAGACAAACTCGTCCAAGTCCTAGCACAGATACGCAGTATTTT. This gives the protein CASSRQTRPSPSTDTQYF.

The sample holds many counts of this clonotype. The genes are TRBV2 and TRBJ1-1; 8 positions agree with TRBD1. The CDR3 loop spans 13 amino acids. The V and J ends lost 6 bases and 5 bases, in that order; junction bases with no gene match: 5. The germline gives CDR1 SNHLY, CDR2 FYNNEI. CDR3 sequence (DNA): TGTGCCAGCAGCGGACAGGGAGTTACTGAAGCTTTCTTT. This sequence encodes CASSGQGVTEAFF.

In its sample, this clonotype was seen a few times. The rearrangement joins TRBV7-3 to TRBJ1-1; D remains unclear. The CDR3 loop spans 13 amino acids. Germline CDR1 SGHTA, CDR2 FQGTGA. V was pared by 4 bases and J by 2 bases, with 8 bases between. In DNA form, the CDR3 reads TGTGCCAGCAGCTGGACGGAAAACACTGAAGCTTTCTTT. As protein: CASSWTENTEAFF. The whole variable domain, filled in from reference TRBV7-3 and TRBJ1-1, reads GAGVSQTPSNKVTEKGKYVELRCDPISGHTALYWYRQSLGQGPEFLIYFQGTGAADDSGLPNDRFFAVRPEGSVSTLKIQRTERGDSAVYLCASSWTENTEAFFGQGTRLTVV.

This rearrangement joins TRBV24-1 to TRBJ2-3; D perhaps matches TRBD2 (5 bases). V was cut by 9 bases and J by 0 bases, with 9 bases left in between. CDR3 length: 13 amino acids. Per germline, CDR1 KGHDR and CDR2 SFDVKD. The CDR3 sequence: CATAGISTDTQYF. The CDR3 DNA reads TGTGCCACCGCCGGGATAAGCACAGATACGCAGTATTTT.

This clonotype was counted at least ten times. The V call is TRBV19, the J call TRBJ2-7; a possible D gene is TRBD2 (6 bases). Trimming stripped 4 bases from V and 5 bases from J, with 15 bases between. The CDR3 spans 14 residues. In germline, CDR1 is LNHDA, CDR2 SQIVND (reference sequence). The DNA for the CDR3 is TGTGCCAGTAGTACCCTCAGGGAGGATGACGAGCAGTACTTC. Translation: CASSTLREDDEQYF.